Below are 16 T cell receptor beta chains sequenced from a single sample in a study of blood T cell repertoires in COVID-19. The data were produced by immunoSEQ multiplex PCR, yet TCRdb's version contains in-frame clones alone and is incomplete. The repertoire holds around 460,000 clones, with over 85% as singletons. The sequenced sample was peripheral blood. Receptors originate from a young man with COVID-19, enrolled during active disease.

The rearrangement uses TRBV4-1 and TRBJ1-3; possible D gene TRBD1, 5 bases. V was trimmed by 1 base and J by 0 bases, leaving 13 bases between them. There are 17 residues in the CDR3. Germline CDR1 and CDR2: MGHRA and YSYEKL. The CDR3 DNA reads TGCGCCAGCAGCCAAGTTCTGGACACCAGCTCTGGAAACACCATATATTTT. This translates into CASSQVLDTSSGNTIYF.

CDR3 residues: CASSIRDGSSGANVLTF. For the CDR3, the DNA is TGCGCCAGCAGCATCCGGGACGGGAGCTCTGGGGCCAACGTCCTGACTTTC. This chain joins TRBV5-1 and TRBJ2-6; maybe TRBD2 (6 bases). The CDR3 runs 17 residues. Germline V gene data show CDR1 as SGHRS and CDR2 as YFSETQ. The ends were cut back, 4 bases at V and 0 bases at J, with 14 bases in the middle.

For this clone: The same CDR3 is also encoded by other DNA sequences in this sample. CDR3 residues: CASSPGFSTNEKLFF. In DNA form, the CDR3 reads TGTGCCAGCAGCCCGGGGTTCTCAACTAATGAAAAACTGTTTTTT. V usage is TRBV7-8 and J usage is TRBJ1-4; D unresolved. The CDR3 runs to 15 residues. Trimming cost V 5 bases and J 0 bases, with 10 bases left between them. Germline CDR1 is SGHVS and CDR2 is FQNEAQ.

This clone was recorded once. The V gene is TRBV4-1, the J gene TRBJ1-1, with 8 bases aligning to TRBD1. The CDR3 runs to 15 residues. The trim removed 0 bases at V and 4 bases at J, leaving 4 bases unmatched. Germline values: CDR1 MGHRA, CDR2 YSYEKL. The CDR3 reads CASSQETGGGTEAFF. CDR3 bases: TGCGCCAGCAGCCAAGAAACAGGGGGGGGCACTGAAGCTTTCTTT.

V gene TRBV30 combines with J gene TRBJ1-2; D is perhaps TRBD1 (6 bases). Looked up from germline, CDR1 is GTSNPN and CDR2 is SVGIG (reference sequence). The CDR3 has 15 residues. Between the trimmed V and J ends, which lost 4 bases and 1 base, there was a span of 16 bases. The CDR3 nucleotides are TGTGCCTGGACATTCTTGACAGGAGATAACTATGGCTACACCTTC. It specifies CAWTFLTGDNYGYTF.

The chain recombines TRBV7-5 with TRBJ2-3; TRBD2, the table's D call, lacks a check against the DNA. TRBV7-5 is a recognized pseudogene. CDR3 length equals 15 residues. For the CDR3, the DNA is TGTGTCAGAAGCTTAGCGTGGAGAGCCACAGATACGCAGTATTTT. Translating it yields CVRSLAWRATDTQYF.

The rearrangement uses TRBV12-3 or TRBV12-4 and TRBJ2-7; perhaps TRBD2 as D (5 bases). V lost 5 bases to trimming and J lost 4 bases, with 9 bases between them. This CDR3 is built from 12 residues. CDR3 DNA: TGTGCCAGCAGTCCTCAGCGGTACGAGCAGTACTTC. This sequence encodes CASSPQRYEQYF.

This chain connects TRBV2 to TRBJ2-2; possibly TRBD1 for D (5 bases). Germline assignment: CDR1 SNHLY and CDR2 FYNNEI. CDR3 length equals 14 residues. Trimming took 7 bases from V and 3 from J, leaving 12 bases between them. The chain's CDR3 is CASIGRAYTGELFF. DNA of the CDR3: TGTGCCAGCATCGGCAGGGCTTACACCGGGGAGCTGTTTTTT. The whole variable domain, remainder taken from reference TRBV2 and TRBJ2-2, is EPEVTQTPSHQVTQMGQEVILRCVPISNHLYFYWYRQILGQKVEFLVSFYNNEISEKSEIFDDQFSVERPDGSNFTLKIRSTKLEDSAMYFCASIGRAYTGELFFGEGSRLTVL.

The chain has TRBV5-4 and TRBJ2-7; tentative D call: TRBD1 (5 bases). CDR1 is SGHNT and CDR2 is YYREEE in the germline V gene (reference sequence). There are 13 residues in the CDR3. V gave up 2 bases and J gave up 3 bases, with 9 bases separating them. The CDR3 protein is CASSFKRGYEQYF. The CDR3 coding sequence is TGTGCCAGCAGCTTTAAAAGGGGCTACGAGCAGTACTTC.

The J gene is TRBJ1-2, the V gene TRBV2, with D possibly matching TRBD1 (5 bases). CDR1 is SNHLY, CDR2 FYNNEI, per germline. Deletions cut 8 bases from V and 8 bases from J, with 18 bases between. This CDR3 is 13 amino acids long. The CDR3 nucleotides are TGTGCCAGCCTCGCAGGGACTTATTTGGGCTACACCTTC. Amino acid sequence: CASLAGTYLGYTF.

The J gene is TRBJ1-3, the V gene TRBV7-2, with a weak D call TRBD1 (5 bases). Germline CDR1 SGHTA, CDR2 FQGNSA. V gave up 4 bases and J gave up 0 bases, with 10 bases separating them. This CDR3 comprises 15 residues. CDR3 bases: TGTGCCAGCAGCTCCCAGGGCACCTCTGGAAACACCATATATTTT. Translated: CASSSQGTSGNTIYF.

This clone was counted once. The chain is built from TRBV4-1 and TRBJ1-5; 11 bases agree with TRBD1. The CDR3 extends over 16 amino acids. With V trimmed by 0 bases and J by 4 bases, 2 bases remained unmatched. Per germline, CDR1 MGHRA and CDR2 YSYEKL. The CDR3 DNA sequence: TGCGCCAGCAGCCAAGAGGGACAGGGGGGGAATCAGCCCCAGCATTTT. The encoded protein is CASSQEGQGGNQPQHF.

The chain couples TRBV4-1 to TRBJ1-2; D is unclear. CDR1 MGHRA and CDR2 YSYEKL come from the germline V gene. The CDR3 loop spans 16 amino acids. Deletions cut 0 bases from V and 6 bases from J, with 17 bases between. The DNA of the CDR3 is TGCGCCAGCAGCCAAGATCCGGGTAGGTGGGAGGATGGCTACACCTTC. It specifies CASSQDPGRWEDGYTF.

The chain uses TRBV5-4 and TRBJ2-7; TRBD1 matches 9 bases. The CDR3 extends over 14 amino acids. Losses at the gene ends were 7 bases for V and 1 base for J; bases not matched to a gene: 6. Germline values: CDR1 SGHNT, CDR2 YYREEE (reference sequence). The DNA for the CDR3 is TGTGCCAGCGGAAGGACAGGGGAATCCTACGAGCAGTACTTC. Its translation is CASGRTGESYEQYF.

In this sample, this clone turned up once. The V gene is TRBV18, the J gene TRBJ1-2; 8 nucleotides align to TRBD1. The trim removed 3 bases at V and 4 bases at J, leaving 10 bases unmatched. Germline values: CDR1 KGHSH, CDR2 LQKENI. This CDR3 has 16 residues. This chain's CDR3 is CASSPPDREGPYGYTF. CDR3 nucleotide sequence: TGTGCCAGCTCACCGCCGGACAGGGAGGGACCCTATGGCTACACCTTC.

CDR3 region: CASSQDRDKAFF. CDR3 coding DNA: TGTGCCAGCAGCCAAGATCGCGATAAAGCTTTCTTT. This chain links TRBV3-1 (or the pseudogene TRBV3-2) with TRBJ1-1; D ambiguous. Germline lookup yields CDR1 LGHDT and CDR2 YNNKEL (reference sequence). The CDR3 spans 12 residues. V was pared by 0 bases and J by 9 bases, with 8 bases between.